This T cell receptor (beta chain) emerged from a study of cytomegalovirus exposure and HLA in healthy donors. On the study more broadly: As an earlier analysis found, some 170 million T cells yielded 90 million to 140 million unique TCR beta sequences. In terms of ancestry, the Caucasian-associated cluster contained roughly 81% of the roughly 400 genotyped donors.

Findings and limits, study-wide: Across HLA loci, a later analysis found differing TCR association rates, with DRB1 most and HLA-C fewest. Cytomegalovirus association was listed for about 160 TCR beta chains.

With 60 Vbeta and 13 Jbeta primers, the PCR was carried out. Method: immunoSEQ multiplex PCR; TCRdb's copy keeps in-frame clones and lacks some. The data show about 190,000 clones, roughly nine tenths seen once. As to this clone: As yet, its antigen is unknown.

Germline values: CDR1 MDHEN, CDR2 SYDVKM. CDR3 size: 18 residues. The V segment lost 2 bases and the J segment 0 bases; nucleotides outside the gene matches: 11. Sequenced: PBMCs. This chain connects TRBV28 to TRBJ2-7; 9 bases fit TRBD2. The sequence was obtained from a boy between 2 and 10 years old in good health and CMV-seronegative. The CDR3 spells CASSLNRPLAGRSYEQYF. The CDR3 DNA sequence: TGTGCCAGCAGTTTAAACCGCCCCCTAGCGGGACGCTCCTACGAGCAGTACTTC. Based on the CDR3 plus reference TRBV28 and TRBJ2-7, the full variable domain is DVKVTQSSRYLVKRTGEKVFLECVQDMDHENMFWYRQDPGLGLRLIYFSYDVKMKEKGDIPEGYSVSREKKERFSLILESASTNQTSMYLCASSLNRPLAGRSYEQYFGPGTRLTVT.